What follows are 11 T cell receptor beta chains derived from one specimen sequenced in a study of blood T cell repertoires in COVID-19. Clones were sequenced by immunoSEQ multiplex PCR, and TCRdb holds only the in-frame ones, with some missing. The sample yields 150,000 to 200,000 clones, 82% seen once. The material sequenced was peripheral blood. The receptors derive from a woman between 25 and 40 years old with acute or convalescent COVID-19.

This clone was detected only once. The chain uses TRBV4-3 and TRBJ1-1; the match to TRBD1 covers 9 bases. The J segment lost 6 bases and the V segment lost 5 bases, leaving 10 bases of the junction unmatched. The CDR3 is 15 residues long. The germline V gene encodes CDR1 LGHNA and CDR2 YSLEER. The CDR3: CASSSRTGEVAEAFF. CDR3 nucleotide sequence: TGCGCCAGCAGCTCGAGGACAGGGGAGGTGGCTGAAGCTTTCTTT.

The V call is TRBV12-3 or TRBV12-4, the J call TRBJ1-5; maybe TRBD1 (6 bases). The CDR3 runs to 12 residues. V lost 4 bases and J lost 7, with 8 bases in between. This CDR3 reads CASSSQGQPQHF. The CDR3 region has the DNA TGTGCCAGCAGTTCACAGGGCCAGCCCCAGCATTTT.

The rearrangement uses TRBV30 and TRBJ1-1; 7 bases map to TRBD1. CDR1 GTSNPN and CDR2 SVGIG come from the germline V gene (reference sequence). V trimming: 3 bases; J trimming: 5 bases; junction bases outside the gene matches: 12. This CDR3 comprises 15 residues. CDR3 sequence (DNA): TGTGCCTGGAGGGCCCGACAGGGATTCGAAACTGAAGCTTTCTTT. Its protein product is CAWRARQGFETEAFF.

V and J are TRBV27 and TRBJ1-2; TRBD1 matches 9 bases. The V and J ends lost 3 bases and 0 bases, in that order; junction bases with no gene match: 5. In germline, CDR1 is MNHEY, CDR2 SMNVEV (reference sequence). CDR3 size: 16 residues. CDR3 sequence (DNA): TGTGCCAGCAGTTTCGGGACAGGGAGCTCTAACTATGGCTACACCTTC. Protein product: CASSFGTGSSNYGYTF.

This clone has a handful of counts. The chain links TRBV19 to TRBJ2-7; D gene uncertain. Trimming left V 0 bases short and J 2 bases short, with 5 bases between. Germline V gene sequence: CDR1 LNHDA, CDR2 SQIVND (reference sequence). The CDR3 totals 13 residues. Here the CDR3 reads CASSIEGPYEQYF. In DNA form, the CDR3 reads TGTGCCAGTAGTATAGAGGGCCCCTACGAGCAGTACTTC.

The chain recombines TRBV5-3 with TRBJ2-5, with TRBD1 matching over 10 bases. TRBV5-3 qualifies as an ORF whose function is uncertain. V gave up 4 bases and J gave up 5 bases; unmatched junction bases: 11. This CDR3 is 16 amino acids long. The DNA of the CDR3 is TGTGCCAGAAGCCTAAAGGGACAGGGGAATTCGGAGACCCAGTACTTC. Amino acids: CARSLKGQGNSETQYF.

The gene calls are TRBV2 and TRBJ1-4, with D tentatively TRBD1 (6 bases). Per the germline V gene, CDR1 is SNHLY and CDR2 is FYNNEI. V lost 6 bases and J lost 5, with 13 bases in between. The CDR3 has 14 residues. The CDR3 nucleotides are TGTGCCAGCAGAGGGGGATTTTCGAATGAAAAACTGTTTTTT. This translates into CASRGGFSNEKLFF.

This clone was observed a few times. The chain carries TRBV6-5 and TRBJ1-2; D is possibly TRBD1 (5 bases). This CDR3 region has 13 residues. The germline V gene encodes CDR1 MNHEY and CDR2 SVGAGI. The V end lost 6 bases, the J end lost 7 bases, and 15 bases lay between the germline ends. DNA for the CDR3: TGTGCCAGCAGGGAGCCGGGACTCTCTGGCTACACCTTC. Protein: CASREPGLSGYTF.

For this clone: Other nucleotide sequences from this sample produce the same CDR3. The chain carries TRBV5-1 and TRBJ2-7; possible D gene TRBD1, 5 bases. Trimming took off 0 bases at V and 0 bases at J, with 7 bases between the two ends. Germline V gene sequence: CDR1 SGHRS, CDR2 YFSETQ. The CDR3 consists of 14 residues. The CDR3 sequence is CASSLDQGSYEQYF. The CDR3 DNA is TGCGCCAGCAGCTTGGACCAGGGCTCCTACGAGCAGTACTTC.

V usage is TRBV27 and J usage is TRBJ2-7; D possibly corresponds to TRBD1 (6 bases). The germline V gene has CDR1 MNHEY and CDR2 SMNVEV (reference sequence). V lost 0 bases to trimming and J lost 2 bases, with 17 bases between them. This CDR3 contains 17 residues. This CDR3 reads CASSLSLPGTQPYEQYF. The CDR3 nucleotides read TGTGCCAGCAGTTTATCGCTCCCCGGGACACAGCCCTACGAGCAGTACTTC.

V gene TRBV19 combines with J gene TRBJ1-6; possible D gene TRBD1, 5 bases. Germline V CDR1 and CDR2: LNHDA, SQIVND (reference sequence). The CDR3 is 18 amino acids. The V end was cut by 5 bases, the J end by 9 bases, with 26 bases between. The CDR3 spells CASSVGRTPTAGGSPLHF. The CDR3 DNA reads TGTGCCAGTAGTGTAGGACGAACCCCGACGGCCGGGGGTTCACCCCTCCACTTT.